The 25 T cell receptor beta chains in this list originate from one sample, sequenced in a study of CD8 T cells in ankylosing spondylitis. Whole-study results and caveats: Among TCR beta sequences, a motif of about 8 highly homologous variants appeared characteristic of ankylosing spondylitis blood.

TCRdb processed the 5' RACE reads anew with MiXCR; each CDR3 protein has one entry. In the table there are around 770,000 distinct CDR3 sequences, around 11% of which are singletons. No antigen has been identified for these receptors. What was sequenced was blood, either unsorted or a sorted T cell fraction (not recorded which). These TCRs come from a male donor with ankylosing spondylitis.

V and J are TRBV15 and TRBJ2-7, with unresolved D. CDR1 and CDR2 from the germline V gene are LNHNV and YYDKDF (reference sequence). V lost 5 bases and J lost 2, with 10 bases in between. The CDR3 contains 13 residues. For the CDR3, the DNA is TGTGCCACCAGCGCTGGAGTGACCTACGAGCAGTACTTC. Its protein product is CATSAGVTYEQYF.

J is TRBJ1-2 and V is TRBV20-1, with D tentatively TRBD1 (5 bases). The CDR3 has 11 amino acids. The germline CDR1 and CDR2 sequences are DFQATT and SNEGSKA (reference sequence). Trimming took 7 bases from V and 7 from J, leaving 13 bases between them. The CDR3 loop is CSGGHGGGYTF. CDR3 sequence (DNA): TGCAGTGGAGGTCACGGGGGTGGCTACACCTTC.

The genes are TRBV5-1 and TRBJ2-1; TRBD1 aligns across 7 bases. Germline CDR1 and CDR2: SGHRS and YFSETQ. V trimming: 8 bases; J trimming: 6 bases; junction bases outside the gene matches: 11. The CDR3 is made up of 14 amino acids. The CDR3 DNA sequence: TGCGCCAGTACTAAGAACCGGGACAGCAATGAGCAGTTCTTC. This codes for CASTKNRDSNEQFF.

The rearrangement joins TRBV20-1 to TRBJ2-3; the match to TRBD2 covers 13 bases. Germline V gene lookup returns CDR1 DFQATT and CDR2 SNEGSKA (reference sequence). The CDR3 loop spans 18 amino acids. The V segment lost 3 bases and the J segment 0 bases; nucleotides outside the gene matches: 9. CDR3 region: CSARVSRLAGGSTDTQYF. The DNA for the CDR3 is TGCAGTGCTAGGGTCTCGCGACTAGCGGGGGGAAGCACAGATACGCAGTATTTT.

The chain uses TRBV14 and TRBJ2-2; no definite D call. In germline, CDR1 is SGHDN, CDR2 FVKESK. The V end lost 0 bases, the J end lost 1 base, and 6 bases lay between the germline ends. The CDR3 is 15 residues long. The CDR3 DNA is TGTGCCAGCAGCCAAGATATCAGGAACACCGGGGAGCTGTTTTTT. Its protein product is CASSQDIRNTGELFF.

This clonotype was picked up a small number of times. The rearrangement joins TRBV20-1 to TRBJ2-7; perhaps TRBD2 as D (5 bases). Germline CDR1 is DFQATT and CDR2 is SNEGSKA (reference sequence). The CDR3 is made up of 12 amino acids. Trimming shortened V by 5 bases and J by 4 bases, and 12 bases separated the two germline ends. As DNA, the CDR3 is TGCAGTGCTCACCGGACTGAGTACGAGCAGTACTTC. Residues: CSAHRTEYEQYF.

This clonotype appeared many times. CDR3 protein: CATSDRLAGSYNEQFF. CDR3 coding DNA: TGTGCCACCAGTGATCGACTAGCGGGCTCCTACAATGAGCAGTTCTTC. The chain is built from TRBV24-1 and TRBJ2-1; TRBD2 aligns across 10 bases. Trimming removed 3 bases from V and 0 bases from J; junction bases left unmatched: 1. The V gene's germline CDR1 is KGHDR and CDR2 SFDVKD. The CDR3 has 16 residues.

This clonotype was recorded a few times. The chain joins TRBV20-1 to TRBJ1-4; no clear D. This CDR3 has 16 residues. CDR1 is DFQATT and CDR2 is SNEGSKA in the germline V gene (reference sequence). V shed 2 bases and J shed 3 bases, with 16 bases lying between them. CDR3 sequence: CSARPGRPGANEKLFF. CDR3 bases: TGCAGTGCTAGACCAGGACGACCTGGGGCTAATGAAAAACTGTTTTTT.

The sample holds a few counts of this clonotype. The chain has TRBV11-3 and TRBJ2-5; D call uncertain. Germline assignment: CDR1 SGHNT and CDR2 YENEEA. The CDR3 runs to 14 residues. V was shortened by 1 base and J by 5 bases, with 11 bases between the two germline ends. CDR3 sequence (DNA): TGTGCCAGCAGCTTAGGCAGGATTAGTGAGACCCAGTACTTC. This gives the protein CASSLGRISETQYF.

This clonotype has just one count. The V gene is TRBV28, the J gene TRBJ2-1; TRBD2 aligns across 7 bases. V was clipped by 6 bases and J by 3 bases; unmatched bases: 8. This CDR3 comprises 15 residues. Looked up from germline, CDR1 is MDHEN and CDR2 is SYDVKM. This chain's CDR3 is CASSLRGTNYNEQFF. The CDR3 DNA is TGTGCCAGCAGCCTTCGCGGGACTAACTACAATGAGCAGTTCTTC.

This clonotype was seen at least ten times. V gene TRBV6-1 combines with J gene TRBJ1-5; D not resolved. V lost 4 bases and J lost 4, with 8 bases in between. Germline assignment: CDR1 MNHNS and CDR2 SASEGT. The CDR3 has 13 amino acids. For the CDR3, the DNA is TGTGCCAGCAGTGCGGATCATAATCAGCCCCAGCATTTT. This encodes CASSADHNQPQHF.

This clonotype showed up just a few times. V is TRBV20-1 and J is TRBJ2-7; 7 bases line up with TRBD1. The V segment lost 5 bases and the J segment 3 bases; nucleotides outside the gene matches: 7. The CDR3 loop spans 13 amino acids. Germline assignment: CDR1 DFQATT and CDR2 SNEGSKA (reference sequence). CDR3: CSAPRQGFYEQYF. In DNA, the CDR3 is TGCAGTGCTCCACGACAGGGATTCTACGAGCAGTACTTC.

The chain recombines TRBV27 with TRBJ1-5, with TRBD1 matching 10 bases. CDR3 length equals 16 residues. V trimming: 7 bases; J trimming: 5 bases; junction bases outside the gene matches: 11. The germline V gene encodes CDR1 MNHEY and CDR2 SMNVEV (reference sequence). The CDR3 sequence: CASKPGQGYGDQPQHF. CDR3 nucleotides: TGTGCCAGCAAACCGGGACAGGGGTACGGGGATCAGCCCCAGCATTTT.

In this sample, this clonotype turned up once. The rearrangement uses TRBV2 and TRBJ2-7; TRBD2 aligns across 8 bases. Trimming cost V 7 bases and J 1 base; bases outside gene matches: 18. The length of the CDR3 is 18 residues. Germline V gene sequence: CDR1 SNHLY, CDR2 FYNNEI. CDR3 nucleotides: TGTGCCAGCACTCCCCGCGGAGCGGGGGCCTACCATTCCTACGAGCAGTACTTC. It codes for CASTPRGAGAYHSYEQYF.

This clonotype occurred many times. The V gene is TRBV29-1, the J gene TRBJ2-1, with D perhaps matching TRBD2 (6 bases). The V gene lost 7 bases and the J gene lost 10 bases, with 14 bases spanning the gap. CDR1 and CDR2 (germline): SQVTM, ANQGSEA. The CDR3 runs to 11 residues. The CDR3 DNA reads as TGCAGCGCGAGCACGGGGGTAGAGCAGTTCTTC. It yields the protein CSASTGVEQFF.

The V gene is TRBV7-8, the J gene TRBJ1-2; D is unresolved. V shed 4 bases and J shed 2 bases, with 17 bases lying between them. Germline V CDR1 and CDR2: SGHVS, FQNEAQ. This CDR3 spans 16 amino acids. The CDR3 spells CASSYLTVTSNYGYTF. CDR3 nucleotides: TGTGCCAGCAGCTACCTAACTGTGACAAGCAACTATGGCTACACCTTC.

The table lists this clonotype with a few counts. The junction and the germline gene differ at one end; a read error may be behind it. This chain joins TRBV7-7 and TRBJ2-6, with no clear D. Germline CDR1 and CDR2: SSHAT and FNYEAQ (reference sequence). The CDR3 has 16 residues. CDR3 DNA sequence: TGTGCTAGCAGCTCCCCTGACTTGTCTGGGGCCAACGTCCTGACTTTC. Residues: CASSSPDLSGANVLTF.

The V call is TRBV28, the J call TRBJ2-7; the D is unclear. V dropped 5 bases and J dropped 0 bases, with 8 bases sitting between them. This CDR3 contains 13 residues. Germline loops: CDR1 MDHEN, CDR2 SYDVKM. The CDR3 sequence: CASSVQRSYEQYF. CDR3 DNA: TGTGCCAGCAGTGTACAGCGCTCCTACGAGCAGTACTTC.

This clonotype was counted only a few times. The chain links TRBV5-1 to TRBJ1-2; 9 bases fit TRBD1. Germline V gene data show CDR1 as SGHRS and CDR2 as YFSETQ. The junction had 6 bases not matched to a gene; V was cut back by 4 bases and J by 8 bases. The CDR3 is 13 residues long. The CDR3 loop reads CASSPDRGEGYTF. CDR3 DNA sequence: TGCGCCAGCAGCCCGGACAGGGGCGAAGGCTACACCTTC.

V is TRBV29-1 and J is TRBJ2-5; D ambiguous. Per germline, CDR1 SQVTM and CDR2 ANQGSEA. The CDR3 is made up of 13 amino acids. V was pared by 6 bases and J by 2 bases, with 13 bases between. CDR3 nucleotide sequence: TGCAGCGTGAGGCAGGAAGATCAAGAGACCCAGTACTTC. Translating it yields CSVRQEDQETQYF.

At least ten counts were recorded for this clonotype. This sequence joins TRBV29-1 and TRBJ2-1; 11 bases align to TRBD2. Germline V gene lookup returns CDR1 SQVTM and CDR2 ANQGSEA. The length of the CDR3 is 15 residues. V lost 6 bases and J lost 10; bases outside the gene matches: 14. The CDR3 DNA reads as TGCAGCGTCCCGATCGGTAGCGGGAGGGTTGGGGAGCAGTTCTTC. It codes for CSVPIGSGRVGEQFF.

V and J are TRBV28 and TRBJ1-2, with D tentatively TRBD1 (5 bases). This CDR3 spans 11 amino acids. Germline loops: CDR1 MDHEN, CDR2 SYDVKM. Trimming took 8 bases from V and 4 from J, leaving 8 bases between them. CDR3 sequence reads: CASGGFYGYTF. CDR3 in DNA: TGTGCCAGCGGGGGTTTCTATGGCTACACCTTC.

This clonotype showed up just a few times. CDR3 nucleotides: TGCAGTGCGAGCCGGGAGAATGAAAAACTGTTTTTT. Residues: CSASRENEKLFF. This chain links TRBV20-1 with TRBJ1-4, with unresolved D. The CDR3 spans 12 residues. Trimming took 6 bases from V and 5 from J, leaving 10 bases between them. Germline-derived CDR1 and CDR2 are DFQATT and SNEGSKA (reference sequence).

The chain recombines TRBV18 with TRBJ2-7; D might be TRBD2 (6 bases). Germline V gene data show CDR1 as KGHSH and CDR2 as LQKENI. The CDR3 is 17 residues long. Trimming removed 6 bases from V and 5 bases from J, with 26 bases in between. The CDR3 nucleotides read TGTGCCAGCTCTCTCAAATTCATCGGGGAGGTTCGGCACGAGCAGTACTTC. Translated, it gives CASSLKFIGEVRHEQYF.

Only a few counts were recorded for this clonotype. The rearrangement joins TRBV6-5 to TRBJ1-5; D ambiguous. Trimming pared 2 bases from V and 2 bases from J, leaving 10 bases between. This CDR3 has 15 amino acids. The germline CDR1 and CDR2 sequences are MNHEY and SVGAGI. CDR3 DNA sequence: TGTGCCAGCAGTTACGTGCCGCCGGGCAATCAGCCCCAGCATTTT. Protein product: CASSYVPPGNQPQHF.